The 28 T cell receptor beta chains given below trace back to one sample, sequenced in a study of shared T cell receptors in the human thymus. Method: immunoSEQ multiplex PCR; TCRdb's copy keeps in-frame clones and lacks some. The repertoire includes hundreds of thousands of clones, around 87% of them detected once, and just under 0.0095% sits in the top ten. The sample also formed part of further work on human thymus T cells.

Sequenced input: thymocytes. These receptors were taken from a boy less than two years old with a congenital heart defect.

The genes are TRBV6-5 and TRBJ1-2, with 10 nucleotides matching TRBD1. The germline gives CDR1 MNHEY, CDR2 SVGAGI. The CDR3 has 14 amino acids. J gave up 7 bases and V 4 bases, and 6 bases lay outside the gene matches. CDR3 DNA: TGTGCCAGCAGTTGCAAGACAGGGGGCTGTGGCTACACCTTC. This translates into CASSCKTGGCGYTF.

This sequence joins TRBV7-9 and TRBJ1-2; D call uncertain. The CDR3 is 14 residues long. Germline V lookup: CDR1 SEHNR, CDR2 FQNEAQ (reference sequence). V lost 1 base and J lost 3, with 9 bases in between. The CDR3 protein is CASSLGDGDYGYTF. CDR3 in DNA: TGTGCCAGCAGCTTAGGAGACGGAGACTATGGCTACACCTTC.

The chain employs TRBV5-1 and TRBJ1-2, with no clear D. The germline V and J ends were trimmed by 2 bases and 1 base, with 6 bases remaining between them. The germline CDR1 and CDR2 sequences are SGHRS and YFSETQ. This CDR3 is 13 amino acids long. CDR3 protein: CASSFADNYGYTF. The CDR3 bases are TGCGCCAGCAGCTTTGCGGATAACTATGGCTACACCTTC.

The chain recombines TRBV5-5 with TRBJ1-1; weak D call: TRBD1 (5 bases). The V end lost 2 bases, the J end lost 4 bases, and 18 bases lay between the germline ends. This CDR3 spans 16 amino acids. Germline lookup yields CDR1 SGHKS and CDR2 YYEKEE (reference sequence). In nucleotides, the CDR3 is TGTGCCAGCAGCTTCCCCAGGGAAAGGAAGGTCACTGAAGCTTTCTTT. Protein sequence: CASSFPRERKVTEAFF.

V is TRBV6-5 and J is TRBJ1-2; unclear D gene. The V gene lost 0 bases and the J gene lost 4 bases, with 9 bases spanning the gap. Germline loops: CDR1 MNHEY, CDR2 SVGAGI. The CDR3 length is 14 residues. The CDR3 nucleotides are TGTGCCAGCAGTTACTCTGAGGCTTCCTATGGCTACACCTTC. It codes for CASSYSEASYGYTF.

CDR3 residues: CASSLTGGQPQHF. As DNA, the CDR3 is TGTGCCAGCAGTTTAACAGGGGGTCAGCCCCAGCATTTT. The gene calls are TRBV27 and TRBJ1-5; TRBD1 aligns across 8 bases. J gave up 6 bases and V 2 bases, and 0 bases lay outside the gene matches. Looked up from germline, CDR1 is MNHEY and CDR2 is SMNVEV (reference sequence). The CDR3 loop spans 13 amino acids.

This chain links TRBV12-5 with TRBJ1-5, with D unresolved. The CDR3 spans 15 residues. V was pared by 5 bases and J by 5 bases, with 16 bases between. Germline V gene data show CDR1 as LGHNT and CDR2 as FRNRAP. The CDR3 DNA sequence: TGTGCTAGTGGTCTCGGCGGGGAGTCCGATCAGCCCCAGCATTTT. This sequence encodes CASGLGGESDQPQHF.

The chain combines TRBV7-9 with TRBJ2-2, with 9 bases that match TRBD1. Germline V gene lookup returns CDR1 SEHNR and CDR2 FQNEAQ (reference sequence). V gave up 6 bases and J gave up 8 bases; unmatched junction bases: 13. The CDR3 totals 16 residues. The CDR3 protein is CASSYMDRGVSGELFF. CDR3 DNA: TGTGCCAGCAGTTATATGGACAGGGGAGTATCGGGGGAGCTGTTTTTT.

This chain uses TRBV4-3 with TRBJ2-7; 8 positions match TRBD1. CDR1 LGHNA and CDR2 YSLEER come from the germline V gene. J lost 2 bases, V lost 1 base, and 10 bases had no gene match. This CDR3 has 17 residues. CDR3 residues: CASSQAKTGQAAYEQYF. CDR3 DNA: TGCGCCAGCAGCCAAGCCAAGACGGGACAGGCTGCCTACGAGCAGTACTTC.

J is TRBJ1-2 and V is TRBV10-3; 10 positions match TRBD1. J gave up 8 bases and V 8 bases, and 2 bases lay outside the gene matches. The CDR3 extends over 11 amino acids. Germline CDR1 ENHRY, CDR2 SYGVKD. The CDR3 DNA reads TGTGCCATCGGACAGGGGGAAGGCTACACCTTC. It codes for CAIGQGEGYTF.

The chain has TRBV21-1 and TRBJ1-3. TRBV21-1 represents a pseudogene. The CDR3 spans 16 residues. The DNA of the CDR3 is TGTGCCAGCAGCAAAGCGCGGGGCAGGGAGGGAAACACCATATATTTT. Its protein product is CASSKARGREGNTIYF.

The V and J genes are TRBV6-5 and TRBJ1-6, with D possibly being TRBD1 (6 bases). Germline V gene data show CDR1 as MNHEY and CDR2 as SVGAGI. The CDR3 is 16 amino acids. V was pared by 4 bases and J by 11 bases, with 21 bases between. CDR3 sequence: CASSFHHGQPGPPLHF. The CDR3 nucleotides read TGTGCCAGCAGTTTCCACCATGGACAGCCCGGACCACCCCTCCACTTT.

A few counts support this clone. The CDR3 sequence is CASSELDRAYEQYF. The CDR3 nucleotides read TGTGCCAGCAGTGAACTGGACAGGGCCTACGAGCAGTACTTC. This chain connects TRBV25-1 to TRBJ2-7, with TRBD1 identical over 8 bases. Germline assignment: CDR1 MGHDK and CDR2 SYGVNS. This CDR3 has 14 amino acids. Losses at the gene ends were 2 bases for V and 2 bases for J; bases not matched to a gene: 2.

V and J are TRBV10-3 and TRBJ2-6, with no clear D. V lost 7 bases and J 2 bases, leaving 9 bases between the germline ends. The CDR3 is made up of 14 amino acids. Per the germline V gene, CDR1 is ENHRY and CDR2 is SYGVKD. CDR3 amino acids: CAINHGAGANVLTF. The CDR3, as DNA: TGTGCCATCAATCACGGAGCTGGGGCCAACGTCCTGACTTTC.

CDR3 amino acids: CASSFGFFSEAFF. The CDR3 DNA follows: TGTGCCAGCAGCTTTGGCTTCTTCTCTGAAGCTTTCTTT. This chain connects TRBV5-6 to TRBJ1-1; D gene ambiguous. V was shortened by 2 bases and J by 6 bases, with 11 bases between the two germline ends. The V gene's germline CDR1 is SGHDT and CDR2 YYEEEE. The CDR3 runs 13 residues.

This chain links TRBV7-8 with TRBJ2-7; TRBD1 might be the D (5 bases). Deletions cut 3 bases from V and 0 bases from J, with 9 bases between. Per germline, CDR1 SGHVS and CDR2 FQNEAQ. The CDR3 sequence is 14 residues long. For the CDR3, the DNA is TGTGCCAGCAGCTTCCAGGGATCCTCCTACGAGCAGTACTTC. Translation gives CASSFQGSSYEQYF.

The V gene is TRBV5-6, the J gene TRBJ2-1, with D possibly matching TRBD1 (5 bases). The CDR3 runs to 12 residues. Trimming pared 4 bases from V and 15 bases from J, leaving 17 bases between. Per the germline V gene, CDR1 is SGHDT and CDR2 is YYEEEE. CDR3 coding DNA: TGTGCCAGCAGCACCGGAACAGGCCTTTGGTTCTTC. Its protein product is CASSTGTGLWFF.

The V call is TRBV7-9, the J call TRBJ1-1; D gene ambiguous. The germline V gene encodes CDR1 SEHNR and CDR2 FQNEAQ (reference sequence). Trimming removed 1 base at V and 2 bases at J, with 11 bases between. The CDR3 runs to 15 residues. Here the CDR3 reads CASSLGLPRNTEAFF. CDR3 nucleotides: TGTGCCAGCAGCTTAGGCCTCCCGAGAAACACTGAAGCTTTCTTT.

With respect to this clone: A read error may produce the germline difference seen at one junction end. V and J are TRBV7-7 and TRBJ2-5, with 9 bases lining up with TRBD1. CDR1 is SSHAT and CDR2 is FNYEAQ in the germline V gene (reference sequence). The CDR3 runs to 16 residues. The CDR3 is CASSLGLGTGKETQYF. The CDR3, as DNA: TGTGCTAGCAGCTTAGGGCTCGGGACAGGGAAAGAGACCCAGTACTTC.

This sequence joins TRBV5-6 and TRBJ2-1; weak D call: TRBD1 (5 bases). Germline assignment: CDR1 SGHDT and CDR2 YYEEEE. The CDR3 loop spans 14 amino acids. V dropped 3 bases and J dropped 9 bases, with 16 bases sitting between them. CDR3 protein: CASSSRILGVEQFF. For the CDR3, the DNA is TGTGCCAGCAGCTCCAGAATCCTAGGGGTTGAGCAGTTCTTC.

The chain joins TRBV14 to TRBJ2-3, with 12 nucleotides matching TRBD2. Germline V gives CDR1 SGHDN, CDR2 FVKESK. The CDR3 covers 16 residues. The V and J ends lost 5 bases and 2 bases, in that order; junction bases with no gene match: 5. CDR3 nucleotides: TGTGCCAGCAGCTTCGGACTAGCGGGAACCACAGATACGCAGTATTTT. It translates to CASSFGLAGTTDTQYF.

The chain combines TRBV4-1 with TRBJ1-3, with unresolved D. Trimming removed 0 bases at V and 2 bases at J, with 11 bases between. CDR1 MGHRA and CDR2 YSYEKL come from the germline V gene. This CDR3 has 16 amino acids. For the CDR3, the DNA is TGCGCCAGCAGCCAAGAACGGGGAACCCCTGGAAACACCATATATTTT. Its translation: CASSQERGTPGNTIYF.

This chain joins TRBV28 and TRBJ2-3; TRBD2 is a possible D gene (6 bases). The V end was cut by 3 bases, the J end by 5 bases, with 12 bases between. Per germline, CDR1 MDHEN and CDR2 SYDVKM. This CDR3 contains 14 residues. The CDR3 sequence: CASSFRLVGDTQYF. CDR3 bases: TGTGCCAGCAGTTTCCGACTAGTCGGAGATACGCAGTATTTT.

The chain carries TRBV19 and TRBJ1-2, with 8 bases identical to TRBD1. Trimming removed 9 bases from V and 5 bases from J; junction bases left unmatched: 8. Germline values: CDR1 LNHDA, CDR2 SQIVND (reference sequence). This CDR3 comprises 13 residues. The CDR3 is CASNGQGPYGYTF. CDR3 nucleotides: TGTGCCAGCAACGGACAGGGCCCGTATGGCTACACCTTC.

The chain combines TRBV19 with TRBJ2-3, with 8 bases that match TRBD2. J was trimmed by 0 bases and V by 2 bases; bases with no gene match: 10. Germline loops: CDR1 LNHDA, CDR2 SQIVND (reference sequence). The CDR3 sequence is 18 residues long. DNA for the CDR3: TGTGCCAGTAGTATAAGGGTCGGGAGGGCCCTCAGCACAGATACGCAGTATTTT. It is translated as CASSIRVGRALSTDTQYF.

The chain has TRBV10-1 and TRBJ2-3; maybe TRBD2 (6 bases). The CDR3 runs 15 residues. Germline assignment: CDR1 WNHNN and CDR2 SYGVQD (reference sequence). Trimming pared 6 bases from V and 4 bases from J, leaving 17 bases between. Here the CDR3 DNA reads TGCGCCAGCAGCAAAGGGACTTTTCAAGCAGATACGCAGTATTTT. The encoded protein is CASSKGTFQADTQYF.

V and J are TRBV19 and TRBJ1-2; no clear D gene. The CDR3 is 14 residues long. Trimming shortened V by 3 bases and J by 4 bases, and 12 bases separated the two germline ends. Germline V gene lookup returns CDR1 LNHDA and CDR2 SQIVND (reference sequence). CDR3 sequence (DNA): TGTGCCAGTAGTATCGAGCCGATAAGCTATGGCTACACCTTC. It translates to CASSIEPISYGYTF.

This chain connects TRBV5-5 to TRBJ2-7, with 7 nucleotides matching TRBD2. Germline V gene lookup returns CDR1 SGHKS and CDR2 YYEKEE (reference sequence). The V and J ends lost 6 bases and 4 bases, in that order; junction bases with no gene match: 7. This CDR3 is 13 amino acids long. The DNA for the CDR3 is TGTGCCAGCATCGGGAGGAGCGGTTACGAGCAGTACTTC. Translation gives CASIGRSGYEQYF. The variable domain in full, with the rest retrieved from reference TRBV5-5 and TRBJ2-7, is DAGVTQSPTHLIKTRGQQVTLRCSPISGHKSVSWYQQVLGQGPQFIFQYYEKEERGRGNFPDRFSARQFPNYSSELNVNALLLGDSALYLCASIGRSGYEQYFGPGTRLTVT.